This TCR beta chain was sequenced in a study of metastatic and nonmetastatic thyroid tumors. Study-wide background: Repertoire data that came from the blood and tumor or nodule tissue of malignant and benign thyroid patients were compared.

Per the original data handling: The study's classifier, a distant-metastasis tool for papillary thyroid cancer, was built using CDR3 differences across clinicopathological groups. Using MiXCR, TCRdb reanalyzed the PCR reads. For this entry, the V and J calls and clone size follow TCRdb and not the study's own pipeline. The sample gives some 11,000 clones, roughly 20% of which show up once; approximately 15% is in the top ten. V lost 6 bases and J lost 1, with 17 bases in between. Per the germline V gene, CDR1 is SGHNT and CDR2 is YYREEE (reference sequence). The length of the CDR3 is 15 residues. Regarding this clone: Its matching antigen is unknown.

Whole-study results and caveats: Patients with malignant thyroid tumors reportedly had significantly higher TCR beta diversity than those with benign nodules, in blood and tumor.

Ahead of thyroid surgery, no patient had received treatment of any kind. The sequence was collected from a female donor with papillary thyroid cancer or a benign thyroid nodule (not recorded which). Some clones in this sample may be carry-over from other donors' samples. The rearrangement joins TRBV5-4 to TRBJ2-7, with D possibly being TRBD1 (5 bases). Sample: adjacent normal tissue. The DNA for the CDR3 is TGTGCCAGCATCTCGCAGGGCTCACGTTCCTACGAGCAGTACTTC. Translated: CASISQGSRSYEQYF. Full variable domain (missing parts from reference TRBV5-4 and TRBJ2-7): ETGVTQSPTHLIKTRGQQVTLRCSSQSGHNTVSWYQQALGQGPQFIFQYYREEENGRGNFPPRFSGLQFPNYSSELNVNALELDDSALYLCASISQGSRSYEQYFGPGTRLTVT.